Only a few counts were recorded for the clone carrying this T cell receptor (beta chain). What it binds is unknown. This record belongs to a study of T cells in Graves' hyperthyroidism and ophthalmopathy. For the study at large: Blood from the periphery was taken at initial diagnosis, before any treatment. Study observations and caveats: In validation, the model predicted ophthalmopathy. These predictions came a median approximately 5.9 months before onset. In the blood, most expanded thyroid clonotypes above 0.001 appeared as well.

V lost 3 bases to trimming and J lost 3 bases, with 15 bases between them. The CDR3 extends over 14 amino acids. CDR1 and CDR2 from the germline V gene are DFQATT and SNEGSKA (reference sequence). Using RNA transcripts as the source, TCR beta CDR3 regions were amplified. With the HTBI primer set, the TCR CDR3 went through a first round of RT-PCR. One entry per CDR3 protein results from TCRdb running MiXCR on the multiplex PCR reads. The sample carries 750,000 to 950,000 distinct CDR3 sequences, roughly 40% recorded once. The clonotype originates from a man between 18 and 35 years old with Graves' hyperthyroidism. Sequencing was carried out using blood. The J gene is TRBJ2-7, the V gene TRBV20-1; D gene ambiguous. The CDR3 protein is CSASPGVSLYEQYF. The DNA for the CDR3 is TGCAGTGCTAGTCCCGGCGTGTCACTCTACGAGCAGTACTTC.